This T cell receptor (beta chain) emerged from a study of cytomegalovirus exposure and HLA in healthy donors. Study observations and caveats: The study designated around 150 TCR beta chains cytomegalovirus-associated. TCR sequences were mostly rare, though some public TCRs occurred in many donors. In the approximately 120 validation repertoires, a later analysis found that first-cohort TCR clusters tended to co-occur.

In the case of this clone: Its cognate antigen is unknown.

Generated by immunoSEQ multiplex PCR, the TCRdb table keeps only in-frame clones and is missing some. This sample has 55,000 to 65,000 clones; approximately 92% occur once, and the top ten carry approximately 3%. This CDR3 spans 15 amino acids. J gave up 15 bases and V 5 bases, and 16 bases lay outside the gene matches. The germline V gene has CDR1 LNHDA and CDR2 SQIVND (reference sequence). Donors were drawn from the roughly 130-subject validation cohort, separate from the approximately 700-subject first cohort. Sequenced sample: PBMCs. The V gene is TRBV19, the J gene TRBJ2-1; 10 positions agree with TRBD2. The sequence came from a man between 18 and 35 years old in good health and CMV-seronegative. The CDR3 region is CASSPGTSANMYPFF. The CDR3, as DNA: TGTGCCAGTAGTCCGGGGACTAGCGCCAATATGTATCCGTTCTTC.